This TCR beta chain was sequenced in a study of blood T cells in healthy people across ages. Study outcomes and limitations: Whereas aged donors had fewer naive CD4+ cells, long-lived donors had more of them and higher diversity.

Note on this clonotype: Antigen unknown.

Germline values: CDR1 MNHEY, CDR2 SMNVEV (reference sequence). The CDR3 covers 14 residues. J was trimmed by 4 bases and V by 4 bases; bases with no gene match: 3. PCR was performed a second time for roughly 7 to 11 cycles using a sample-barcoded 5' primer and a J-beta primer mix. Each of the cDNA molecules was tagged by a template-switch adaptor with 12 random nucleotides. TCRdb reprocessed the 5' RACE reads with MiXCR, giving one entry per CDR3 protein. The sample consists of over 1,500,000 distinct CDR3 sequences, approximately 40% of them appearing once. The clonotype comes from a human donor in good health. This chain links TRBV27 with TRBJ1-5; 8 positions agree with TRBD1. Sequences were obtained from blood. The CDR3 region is CASSSNRGNQPQHF. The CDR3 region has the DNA TGTGCCAGCAGTTCAAACAGGGGGAATCAGCCCCAGCATTTT.